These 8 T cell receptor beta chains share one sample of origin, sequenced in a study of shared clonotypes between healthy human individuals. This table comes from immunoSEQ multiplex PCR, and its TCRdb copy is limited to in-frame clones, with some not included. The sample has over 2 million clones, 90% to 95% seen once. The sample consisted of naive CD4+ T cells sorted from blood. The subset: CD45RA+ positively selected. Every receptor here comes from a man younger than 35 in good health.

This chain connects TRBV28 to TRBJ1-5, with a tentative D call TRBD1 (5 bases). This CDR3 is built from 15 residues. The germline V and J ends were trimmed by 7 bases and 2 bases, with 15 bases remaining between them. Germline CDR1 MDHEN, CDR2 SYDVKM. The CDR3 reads CASIAGGGGNQPQHF. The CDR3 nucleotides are TGTGCCAGCATCGCGGGGGGAGGGGGCAATCAGCCCCAGCATTTT.

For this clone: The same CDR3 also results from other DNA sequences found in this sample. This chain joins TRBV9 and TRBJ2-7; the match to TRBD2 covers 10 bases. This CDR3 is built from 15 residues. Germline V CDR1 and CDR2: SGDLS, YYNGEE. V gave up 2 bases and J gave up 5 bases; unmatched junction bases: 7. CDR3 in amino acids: CASSVRLAGVDEQYF. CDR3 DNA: TGTGCCAGCAGCGTCCGACTAGCGGGCGTCGACGAGCAGTACTTC.

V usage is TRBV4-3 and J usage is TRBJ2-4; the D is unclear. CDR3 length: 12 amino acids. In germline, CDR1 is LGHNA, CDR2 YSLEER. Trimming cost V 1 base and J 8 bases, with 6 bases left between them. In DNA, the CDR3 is TGCGCCAGCAGCCAAGGCGGAGACATTCAGTACTTC. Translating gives CASSQGGDIQYF.

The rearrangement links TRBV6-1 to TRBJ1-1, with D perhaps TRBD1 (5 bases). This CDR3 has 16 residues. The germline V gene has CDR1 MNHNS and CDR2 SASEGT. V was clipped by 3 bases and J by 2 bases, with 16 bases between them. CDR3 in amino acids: CASSDLDFGANTEAFF. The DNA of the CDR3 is TGTGCCAGCAGTGACCTAGACTTCGGGGCAAACACTGAAGCTTTCTTT.

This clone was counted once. In DNA form, the CDR3 reads TGTGCCAGCTTGGGGAGGGGAGACGAGCAGTACTTC. Its protein is CASLGRGDEQYF. V is TRBV5-8 and J is TRBJ2-7; 7 bases are shared with TRBD2. The V and J ends lost 7 bases and 5 bases, in that order; junction bases with no gene match: 6. Germline assignment: CDR1 SGHTS and CDR2 YDEGEE. This CDR3 spans 12 amino acids. Variable domain in full (rest from reference TRBV5-8 and TRBJ2-7): EAGVTQSPTHLIKTRGQQATLRCSPISGHTSVYWYQQALGLGLQFLLWYDEGEERNRGNFPPRFSGRQFPNYSSELNVNALELEDSALYLCASLGRGDEQYFGPGTRLTVT.

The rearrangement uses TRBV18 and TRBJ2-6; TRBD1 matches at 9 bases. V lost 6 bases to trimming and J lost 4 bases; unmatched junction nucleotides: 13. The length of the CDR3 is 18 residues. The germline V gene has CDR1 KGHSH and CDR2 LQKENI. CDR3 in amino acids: CASSRDRAGPGGANVLTF. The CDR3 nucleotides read TGTGCCAGCTCGCGGGACAGGGCGGGCCCTGGCGGGGCCAACGTCCTGACTTTC.

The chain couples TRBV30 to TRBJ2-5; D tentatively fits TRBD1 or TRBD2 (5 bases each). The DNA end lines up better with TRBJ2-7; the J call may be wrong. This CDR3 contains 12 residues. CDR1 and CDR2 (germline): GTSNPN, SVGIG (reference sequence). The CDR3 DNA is TGTGCCTGGAGGGGGGACGGGAACGAGCAGTACTTC. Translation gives CAWRGDGNEQYF.

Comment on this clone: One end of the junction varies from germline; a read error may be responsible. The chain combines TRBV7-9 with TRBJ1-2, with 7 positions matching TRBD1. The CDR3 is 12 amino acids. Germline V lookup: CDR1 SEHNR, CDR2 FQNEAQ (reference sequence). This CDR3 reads CASTPDRPGSTF. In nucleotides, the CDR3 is TGTGCCAGCACCCCGGACAGGCCCGGCTCCACCTTC.